The TCR beta chain under discussion was sequenced for a study of glioma-infiltrating T cells. Study-level information: Low-grade gliomas were grade II; glioblastomas were grade IV at initial diagnosis. Target coverage was roughly 4.5- to 10-fold for roughly one million blood T cells.

Study results and caveats: Non-neoplastic patients had below-expected tissue-blood divergence, while all gliomas exceeded expectation.

This clonotype was counted a single time. What it binds is unknown. The junction differs from germline at one of its ends, possibly a read error. The iRepertoire nested amplicon-rescue multiplex PCR amplified TCR alpha and beta CDR3s from RNA. For one-step reverse transcription and amplification, about 90-450 ng of tissue mRNA or PBMC total RNA was used. Each CDR3 protein gets one entry after TCRdb re-called the multiplex PCR reads with MiXCR. The sample shows about 400,000 distinct CDR3 sequences, 41% of them seen only once. The specimen was glioma tissue, nonneoplastic brain tissue, or PBMCs (not recorded which). The receptor was derived from a human donor with low-grade glioma or glioblastoma, undergoing nonglioma brain surgery, or in good health (not recorded which).

CDR3 coding DNA: TGCAGTGCTAGCCCCTACCGGAGCTCCTACAGTGAGCAGTTCTTC. This translates into CSASPYRSSYSEQFF. The chain links TRBV20-1 to TRBJ2-1, with D uncertain. Germline CDR1 DFQATT, CDR2 SNEGSKA (reference sequence). The CDR3 is 15 amino acids.